The 5 T cell receptor beta chains in this list originate from one sample, sequenced in a study of blood T cell repertoires in COVID-19. TCRdb's table, derived via immunoSEQ multiplex PCR, lists solely in-frame clones and lacks some. The sample contains approximately 260,000 clones, roughly nine tenths of which appear only once. The specimen was peripheral blood. These receptors were collected from a man between 60 and 75 years old who had recovered from COVID-19.

The chain combines TRBV5-8 with TRBJ1-5; D gene unclear. This CDR3 has 14 residues. Germline-derived CDR1 and CDR2 are SGHTS and YDEGEE. V was clipped by 0 bases and J by 3 bases, with 7 bases between them. DNA of the CDR3: TGTGCCAGCAGCTTGGGCAGGTTCAATCAGCCCCAGCATTTT. This sequence encodes CASSLGRFNQPQHF.

The J gene is TRBJ2-7, the V gene TRBV7-6; D is ambiguous. Germline V gives CDR1 SGHVS, CDR2 FNYEAQ. V dropped 5 bases and J dropped 3 bases, with 11 bases sitting between them. CDR3 size: 13 residues. This chain's CDR3 is CASSAGPGYEQYV. CDR3 nucleotides: TGTGCCAGCAGCGCCGGTCCTGGCTACGAGCAGTACGTC.

V usage is TRBV19 and J usage is TRBJ2-7; the match to TRBD1 covers 7 bases. The V gene end was trimmed by 4 bases and the J gene end by 0 bases; junction bases not matched to a gene: 6. Germline CDR1 and CDR2: LNHDA and SQIVND (reference sequence). There are 15 residues in the CDR3. CDR3 protein: CASSTDRTSSYEQYF. CDR3 sequence (DNA): TGTGCCAGTAGTACGGACAGGACGAGCTCCTACGAGCAGTACTTC. Complete variable domain (other parts from reference TRBV19 and TRBJ2-7): DGGITQSPKYLFRKEGQNVTLSCEQNLNHDAMYWYRQDPGQGLRLIYYSQIVNDFQKGDIAEGYSVSREKKESFPLTVTSAQKNPTAFYLCASSTDRTSSYEQYFGPGTRLTVT.

The sample holds one count of this clone. V usage is TRBV24-1 and J usage is TRBJ1-5; D is unclear. The CDR3 extends over 12 amino acids. CDR1 is KGHDR and CDR2 is SFDVKD in the germline V gene. V was shortened by 3 bases and J by 4 bases, with 3 bases between the two germline ends. Here the CDR3 DNA reads TGTGCCACCAGTGATGAGAATCAGCCCCAGCATTTT. Amino acids: CATSDENQPQHF.

The chain couples TRBV30 to TRBJ1-1; TRBD1 matches 10 bases. The trim removed 2 bases at V and 3 bases at J, leaving 9 bases unmatched. The V gene's germline CDR1 is GTSNPN and CDR2 SVGIG (reference sequence). This CDR3 has 16 residues. In nucleotides, the CDR3 is TGTGCCTGGAGTTCTCGACAGGGGGCAAGGTACACTGAAGCTTTCTTT. Residues: CAWSSRQGARYTEAFF.